This T cell receptor (beta chain) originates from a study of blood T cell repertoires in COVID-19. Turning to the study itself: Acute and convalescent COVID-19 samples came from the United States, Italy and Spain. Sample material is recorded as cDNA or gDNA derived from T cells, B-cell-depleted T cells, or PBMCs.

Notes on this clone: Germline is not matched at one junction end, which may reflect a read error.

As processed by the authors: How many nucleated cells were present was estimated from reference gene primer amplification. Profiled with immunoSEQ multiplex PCR; TCRdb holds only in-frame clones, not every one. V and J calls plus clone size are reproduced from that table; the DNA served to infer D and trimming. This sample has fewer than 250,000 clones; under 90% occur once, and the top ten carry around a tenth. Followed longitudinally, the Seattle patients had been enrolled during active infection. In germline, CDR1 is SQVTM, CDR2 ANQGSEA. This CDR3 comprises 15 residues. This sequence joins TRBV29-1 and TRBJ2-1; 10 nucleotides line up with TRBD1. The TCR originated in a man between 45 and 60 years old with COVID-19, enrolled during active disease. Sequencing was done on a sample of peripheral blood. In nucleotides, the CDR3 is TGCAGCGTAGAAGGTGGGACAGGGGTGTCGGTTGAGCAGTTCTTC. As protein: CSVEGGTGVSVEQFF.